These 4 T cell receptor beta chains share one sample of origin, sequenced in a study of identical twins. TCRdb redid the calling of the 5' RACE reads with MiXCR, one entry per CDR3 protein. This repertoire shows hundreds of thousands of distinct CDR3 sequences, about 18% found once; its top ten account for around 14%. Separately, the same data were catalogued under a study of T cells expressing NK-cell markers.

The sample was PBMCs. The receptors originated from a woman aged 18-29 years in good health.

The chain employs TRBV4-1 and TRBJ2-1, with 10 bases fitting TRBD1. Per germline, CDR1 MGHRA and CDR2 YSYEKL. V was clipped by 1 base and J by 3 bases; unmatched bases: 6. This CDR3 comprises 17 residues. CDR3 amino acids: CASSQVPGTGDYNEQFF. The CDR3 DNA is TGCGCCAGCAGCCAAGTGCCAGGGACAGGGGACTACAATGAGCAGTTCTTC.

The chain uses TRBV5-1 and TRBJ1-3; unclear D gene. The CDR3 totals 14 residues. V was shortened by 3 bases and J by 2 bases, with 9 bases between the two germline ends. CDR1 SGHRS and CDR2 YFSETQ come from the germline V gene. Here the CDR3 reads CASSSPGAGNTIYF. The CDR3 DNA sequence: TGCGCCAGCAGCTCCCCCGGAGCTGGAAACACCATATATTTT.

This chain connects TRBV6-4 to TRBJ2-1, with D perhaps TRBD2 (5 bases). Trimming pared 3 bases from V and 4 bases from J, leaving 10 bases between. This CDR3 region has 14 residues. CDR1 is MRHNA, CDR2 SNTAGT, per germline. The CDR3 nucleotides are TGTGCCAGCAGTGAAACGGGGAAGTACAATGAGCAGTTCTTC. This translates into CASSETGKYNEQFF.

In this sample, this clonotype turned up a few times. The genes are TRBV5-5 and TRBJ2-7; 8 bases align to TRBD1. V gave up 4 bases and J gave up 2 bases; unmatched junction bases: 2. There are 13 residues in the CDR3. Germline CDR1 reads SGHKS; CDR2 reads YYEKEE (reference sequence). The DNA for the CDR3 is TGTGCCAGCAGCCGACAGGGGACCTACGAGCAGTACTTC. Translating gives CASSRQGTYEQYF.